These 10 T cell receptor beta chains came from one sample sequenced in a study of cytomegalovirus exposure and HLA in healthy donors. The PCR employed 60 Vbeta primers together with 13 Jbeta primers. Here immunoSEQ multiplex PCR was the method, and the copy in TCRdb shows in-frame clones only, minus some. The data show about 170,000 clones, around 77% seen once. The specimen sequenced was PBMCs. The receptors originated from a female donor in good health and CMV-seronegative.

The V gene is TRBV27, the J gene TRBJ2-7; TRBD2 aligns across 9 bases. CDR1 is MNHEY and CDR2 is SMNVEV in the germline V gene (reference sequence). V dropped 2 bases and J dropped 0; count of bases not matched to a gene: 5. There are 16 residues in the CDR3. The DNA of the CDR3 is TGTGCCAGCAGTTTAGCGAGCGGGAGGCCCTCCTACGAGCAGTACTTC. Its translation: CASSLASGRPSYEQYF.

This chain connects TRBV29-1 to TRBJ2-5, with a weak D call TRBD2 (6 bases). This CDR3 comprises 12 residues. Germline assignment: CDR1 SQVTM and CDR2 ANQGSEA. Trimming took 7 bases from V and 2 from J, leaving 11 bases between them. For the CDR3, the DNA is TGCAGCGGGGGACTCCTACAAGAGACCCAGTACTTC. Protein: CSGGLLQETQYF.

This chain links TRBV27 with TRBJ1-3; TRBD1 is a possible D gene (6 bases). Trimming stripped 3 bases from V and 6 bases from J, with 36 bases between. CDR1 is MNHEY and CDR2 is SMNVEV in the germline V gene (reference sequence). The CDR3 consists of 22 residues. Written as DNA, the CDR3 is TGTGCCAGCAGTTTCCCTAAGAGCTTCCCCTTCACCGGGCGGGGGCCGGAAAACACCATATATTTT. Protein sequence: CASSFPKSFPFTGRGPENTIYF.

The gene calls are TRBV5-1 and TRBJ2-3, with 10 bases fitting TRBD2. The CDR3 is 16 residues long. Germline V gene sequence: CDR1 SGHRS, CDR2 YFSETQ. The V and J ends lost 2 bases and 3 bases, in that order; junction bases with no gene match: 6. CDR3 protein: CASSFQAGGPTDTQYF. In nucleotides, the CDR3 is TGCGCCAGCAGCTTCCAAGCGGGGGGGCCGACAGATACGCAGTATTTT.

The chain uses TRBV6-1 and TRBJ2-7, with D unresolved. Germline CDR1 is MNHNS and CDR2 is SASEGT. The length of the CDR3 is 12 residues. Trimming removed 3 bases from V and 2 bases from J, with 5 bases in between. As DNA, the CDR3 is TGTGCCAGCAGTGACGGTGCCTACGAGCAGTACTTC. Protein sequence: CASSDGAYEQYF.

V is TRBV30 and J is TRBJ2-3; possible D gene TRBD2, 5 bases. V lost 3 bases and J lost 4, with 14 bases in between. The CDR3 length is 14 residues. Germline loops: CDR1 GTSNPN, CDR2 SVGIG (reference sequence). The CDR3 reads CAWSAYAGADTQYF. CDR3 DNA sequence: TGTGCCTGGAGCGCCTACGCGGGCGCAGATACGCAGTATTTT.

The rearrangement links TRBV5-1 to TRBJ2-1; tentatively, D is TRBD2 (5 bases). CDR3 length equals 15 residues. The ends were cut back, 4 bases at V and 6 bases at J, with 17 bases in the middle. From germline, CDR1 is SGHRS and CDR2 YFSETQ. The CDR3, as DNA: TGCGCCAGCAGCCAGCTTGGACTCGTTGCCAATGAGCAGTTCTTC. Its translation: CASSQLGLVANEQFF.

In its sample, this clone was seen a few times. The sample carries other DNA sequences with the same CDR3. The chain uses TRBV9 and TRBJ2-2, with no clear D. This CDR3 has 12 amino acids. Germline-derived CDR1 and CDR2 are SGDLS and YYNGEE. With 3 bases removed from V and 4 bases from J, the gap between germline ends came to 4 bases. CDR3 amino acids: CASSAVTGELFF. In DNA form, the CDR3 reads TGTGCCAGCAGCGCCGTCACCGGGGAGCTGTTTTTT.

The chain couples TRBV18 to TRBJ2-7; tentative D call: TRBD1 (6 bases). The V gene's germline CDR1 is KGHSH and CDR2 LQKENI. The CDR3 has 14 residues. Trimming stripped 6 bases from V and 5 bases from J, with 17 bases between. The CDR3 protein is CASSERGMGDEQYF. Written as DNA, the CDR3 is TGTGCCAGCTCCGAAAGGGGGATGGGGGACGAGCAGTACTTC.

The gene calls are TRBV5-8 and TRBJ2-7; 10 nucleotides match TRBD2. Germline V gene sequence: CDR1 SGHTS, CDR2 YDEGEE. V lost 3 bases, J lost 5 bases, and 8 bases stayed unmatched. The CDR3 sequence is 15 residues long. The CDR3 region has the DNA TGTGCCAGCAGCTCCAGCGGGAGGGCGGTAAACGAGCAGTACTTC. Encoded protein: CASSSSGRAVNEQYF.